One and the same sample provided the 29 T cell receptor beta chains below, sequenced in a study of identical twins. TCRdb called the 5' RACE reads again in MiXCR, with one record for every CDR3 protein. The data contain some 500,000 distinct CDR3 sequences, approximately 22% of them seen just once; the ten biggest clones take up around 0.9%. The sample also formed part of further work on T cells expressing NK-cell markers.

Sequencing was performed on CD4+ T cells sorted from blood. These TCRs come from a woman between 18 and 30 years old in good health.

This chain links TRBV18 with TRBJ1-1, with D maybe TRBD1 (5 bases). Trimming cost V 1 base and J 8 bases, with 14 bases left between them. This CDR3 has 14 residues. Germline V gene sequence: CDR1 KGHSH, CDR2 LQKENI. The CDR3: CASSPLAREREAFF. The CDR3, as DNA: TGTGCCAGCTCACCACTCGCCAGGGAGCGAGAAGCTTTCTTT.

This clonotype was seen a handful of times. The V call is TRBV20-1, the J call TRBJ1-1, with D possibly matching TRBD1 (5 bases). Germline V gives CDR1 DFQATT, CDR2 SNEGSKA (reference sequence). Between the trimmed V and J ends, which lost 6 bases and 4 bases, there was a span of 12 bases. The CDR3 runs 12 residues. The CDR3: CSAERRGTEAFF. The CDR3, as DNA: TGCAGTGCCGAGAGGAGGGGCACTGAAGCTTTCTTT.

The genes are TRBV7-2 and TRBJ2-3; D might be TRBD2 (5 bases). The germline CDR1 and CDR2 sequences are SGHTA and FQGNSA. V was trimmed by 4 bases and J by 7 bases, leaving 24 bases between them. The CDR3 covers 17 residues. This chain's CDR3 is CASSSPEASGKRYTQYF. The DNA for the CDR3 is TGTGCCAGCAGCTCCCCCGAGGCAAGCGGTAAAAGATATACGCAGTATTTT.

The chain employs TRBV6-1 and TRBJ1-1, with 7 bases lining up with TRBD1. Germline V gene lookup returns CDR1 MNHNS and CDR2 SASEGT. The ends lost 6 bases at V and 5 bases at J; junction bases unmatched: 6. This CDR3 contains 13 residues. CDR3 sequence reads: CASRTGVGTEAFF. The DNA of the CDR3 is TGTGCCAGCAGAACAGGGGTGGGTACTGAAGCTTTCTTT.

This clonotype was observed a few times. V and J are TRBV20-1 and TRBJ1-1; 7 nucleotides match TRBD1. From germline, CDR1 is DFQATT and CDR2 SNEGSKA (reference sequence). The CDR3 is 13 residues long. V was pared by 6 bases and J by 3 bases, with 7 bases of the junction left unmatched. In DNA, the CDR3 is TGCAGTGCCCGGGACAGCGGATACACTGAAGCTTTCTTT. It encodes CSARDSGYTEAFF.

V usage is TRBV20-1 and J usage is TRBJ1-1; possible D gene TRBD1, 5 bases. CDR1 is DFQATT and CDR2 is SNEGSKA in the germline V gene (reference sequence). This CDR3 spans 13 amino acids. Deletions cut 1 base from V and 2 bases from J, with 8 bases between. The CDR3 reads CSARGTGNTEAFF. The CDR3 DNA is TGCAGTGCTAGAGGAACAGGAAACACTGAAGCTTTCTTT.

This clonotype has more than one count but fewer than ten. The chain couples TRBV5-1 to TRBJ2-1; D unresolved. CDR1 and CDR2 (germline): SGHRS, YFSETQ. V lost 1 base and J 2 bases, leaving 13 bases between the germline ends. The length of the CDR3 is 16 residues. CDR3 residues: CASSLMLVGTYNEQFF. CDR3 nucleotides: TGCGCCAGCAGCTTGATGTTAGTGGGTACCTACAATGAGCAGTTCTTC. Full variable domain (outside the CDR3, taken from reference TRBV5-1 and TRBJ2-1): KAGVTQTPRYLIKTRGQQVTLSCSPISGHRSVSWYQQTPGQGLQFLFEYFSETQRNKGNFPGRFSGRQFSNSRSEMNVSTLELGDSALYLCASSLMLVGTYNEQFFGPGTRLTVL.

This clonotype was counted between two and nine times. The V gene is TRBV21-1, the J gene TRBJ2-6; whether TRBD1, the table's D call, matches the DNA was not checked. TRBV21-1 is a recognized pseudogene. The CDR3 is 18 residues long. The CDR3 sequence is CASSKETRGGTGANVLTF. The CDR3 DNA is TGTGCCAGCAGCAAAGAGACCAGGGGAGGCACTGGGGCCAACGTCCTGACTTTC.

The chain carries TRBV7-3 and TRBJ1-1; a possible D gene is TRBD1 (5 bases). Trimming cost V 5 bases and J 5 bases, with 15 bases left between them. Germline loops: CDR1 SGHTA, CDR2 FQGTGA. This CDR3 region has 14 residues. CDR3 protein: CASSLQGDGTEAFF. In DNA, the CDR3 is TGTGCCAGCAGCCTCCAGGGAGATGGAACTGAAGCTTTCTTT.

This clonotype has a handful of counts. The rearrangement uses TRBV5-4 and TRBJ2-1, with D perhaps matching TRBD2 (5 bases). The germline V gene has CDR1 SGHNT and CDR2 YYREEE (reference sequence). Trimming pared 4 bases from V and 6 bases from J, leaving 11 bases between. CDR3 length: 13 residues. The CDR3: CASSPLGVNEQFF. CDR3 DNA sequence: TGTGCCAGCAGCCCCCTGGGAGTCAATGAGCAGTTCTTC. Full variable domain (outside the CDR3, taken from reference TRBV5-4 and TRBJ2-1): ETGVTQSPTHLIKTRGQQVTLRCSSQSGHNTVSWYQQALGQGPQFIFQYYREEENGRGNFPPRFSGLQFPNYSSELNVNALELDDSALYLCASSPLGVNEQFFGPGTRLTVL.

The chain employs TRBV7-8 and TRBJ2-1; D remains unclear. The ends were cut back, 5 bases at V and 6 bases at J, with 14 bases in the middle. This CDR3 has 14 residues. Per germline, CDR1 SGHVS and CDR2 FQNEAQ. CDR3 loop: CASSPEDLSNEQFF. The CDR3 nucleotides are TGTGCCAGCAGCCCTGAGGACCTAAGCAATGAGCAGTTCTTC.

The V and J genes are TRBV20-1 and TRBJ1-1; D is perhaps TRBD1 (6 bases). Trimming stripped 4 bases from V and 3 bases from J, with 12 bases between. The CDR3 extends over 13 amino acids. In germline, CDR1 is DFQATT, CDR2 SNEGSKA (reference sequence). CDR3 in DNA: TGCAGTGCTATGAGGGGGGCGGACACTGAAGCTTTCTTT. Its translation is CSAMRGADTEAFF.

The rearrangement joins TRBV12-3 or TRBV12-4 to TRBJ2-5; no firm D call. The CDR3 covers 13 residues. The germline V and J ends were trimmed by 6 bases and 7 bases, with 15 bases remaining between them. Here the CDR3 DNA reads TGTGCCAGCAGCCTAGACACGGCCGGGACCCAGTACTTC. Translation gives CASSLDTAGTQYF.

Only a few counts were recorded for this clonotype. This sequence joins TRBV10-3 and TRBJ1-1; no reliable D call. Germline CDR1 and CDR2: ENHRY and SYGVKD. The CDR3 runs 13 residues. V shed 0 bases and J shed 7 bases, with 9 bases lying between them. The CDR3 coding sequence is TGTGCCATCAGTGAGTCGGTAGTGGGTGAAGCTTTCTTT. Translated: CAISESVVGEAFF.

This clonotype came up many times. The rearrangement joins TRBV5-5 to TRBJ2-3; TRBD1 matches 7 bases. CDR1 and CDR2 from the germline V gene are SGHKS and YYEKEE (reference sequence). CDR3 length: 17 residues. J gave up 5 bases and V 5 bases, and 17 bases lay outside the gene matches. DNA of the CDR3: TGTGCCAGCAGTCACGACCGGGACAGAGGATTCGGAGATACGCAGTATTTT. Its protein product is CASSHDRDRGFGDTQYF.

V gene TRBV20-1 combines with J gene TRBJ2-7; no firm D call. V gave up 4 bases and J gave up 6 bases, with 10 bases separating them. The CDR3 runs to 11 residues. In germline, CDR1 is DFQATT, CDR2 SNEGSKA (reference sequence). The DNA of the CDR3 is TGCAGTGCTAACTCCAGAGGCGAGCAGTACTTC. Residues: CSANSRGEQYF.

This clonotype has a count of ten or more. DNA of the CDR3: TGCAGCGTTGAAGGCCGCTACGAGCAGTACTTC. The encoded protein is CSVEGRYEQYF. The chain carries TRBV29-1 and TRBJ2-7; D is ambiguous. CDR3 length: 11 amino acids. Germline V CDR1 and CDR2: SQVTM, ANQGSEA. V lost 1 base and J 3 bases, leaving 4 bases between the germline ends.

This chain connects TRBV6-2 or TRBV6-3 to TRBJ2-7; D remains unclear. CDR1 and CDR2 from the germline V gene are MNHEY and SVGEGT. V was trimmed by 1 base and J by 2 bases, leaving 21 bases between them. The CDR3 covers 18 residues. CDR3 amino acids: CASSYYLADRRSAYEQYF. In DNA form, the CDR3 reads TGTGCCAGCAGTTACTACTTGGCGGATCGGCGGTCCGCCTACGAGCAGTACTTC.

This chain links TRBV27 with TRBJ1-2; D may be TRBD1 (5 bases). Trimming shortened V by 6 bases and J by 2 bases, and 19 bases separated the two germline ends. CDR1 MNHEY and CDR2 SMNVEV come from the germline V gene (reference sequence). CDR3 length: 16 amino acids. The CDR3 nucleotides read TGTGCCAGCAGCCCAGGGAGAATGGGGAAAAACTATGGCTACACCTTC. Translation gives CASSPGRMGKNYGYTF.

There are a few counts of this clonotype. The rearrangement joins TRBV7-9 to TRBJ1-2; the D is unclear. CDR1 is SEHNR, CDR2 FQNEAQ, per germline (reference sequence). The CDR3 sequence is 12 residues long. The V gene lost 3 bases and the J gene lost 8 bases, with 10 bases spanning the gap. This chain's CDR3 is CASSFLLGGYTF. CDR3 bases: TGTGCCAGCAGCTTTCTCCTGGGAGGCTACACCTTC.

J is TRBJ2-3 and V is TRBV18; D is perhaps TRBD2 (5 bases). Between the trimmed V and J ends, which lost 3 bases and 0 bases, there was a span of 13 bases. The germline CDR1 and CDR2 sequences are KGHSH and LQKENI. CDR3 length: 16 amino acids. The CDR3 nucleotides read TGTGCCAGCTCACCTTCCAGTAGCGCTAGCACAGATACGCAGTATTTT. It is translated as CASSPSSSASTDTQYF.

This clonotype was detected many times. The chain couples TRBV24-1 to TRBJ2-5, with 9 bases aligning to TRBD1. Germline trimming cut 4 bases from V and 6 bases from J; bases unmatched to any gene: 5. In germline, CDR1 is KGHDR, CDR2 SFDVKD. The CDR3 has 14 residues. CDR3 nucleotides: TGTGCCACCAGTGAACAGGGGGCTGTAAAGACCCAGTACTTC. This gives the protein CATSEQGAVKTQYF.

This clonotype was counted only a few times. The chain employs TRBV9 and TRBJ2-7; 8 bases align to TRBD1. V trimming: 3 bases; J trimming: 0 bases; junction bases outside the gene matches: 8. The CDR3 is 16 amino acids. Germline V gene lookup returns CDR1 SGDLS and CDR2 YYNGEE. The chain's CDR3 is CASSARGQENSYEQYF. The CDR3 DNA is TGTGCCAGCAGCGCCCGGGGACAGGAAAACTCCTACGAGCAGTACTTC.

The V call is TRBV20-1, the J call TRBJ2-7; a weak D match, TRBD1 (7 bases). CDR1 DFQATT and CDR2 SNEGSKA come from the germline V gene (reference sequence). Trimming shortened V by 5 bases and J by 2 bases, and 22 bases separated the two germline ends. The length of the CDR3 is 16 residues. CDR3 DNA: TGCAGTGCTTTCCACCCACAGGGGAGGCCAACCTACGAGCAGTACTTC. Translating it yields CSAFHPQGRPTYEQYF.

In its sample, this clonotype was seen a few times. The chain uses TRBV20-1 and TRBJ2-7; 10 bases fit TRBD2. The germline gives CDR1 DFQATT, CDR2 SNEGSKA (reference sequence). The CDR3 extends over 15 amino acids. V shed 1 base, J shed 3 bases, and the junction held 6 bases outside the gene matches. The CDR3 is CSARGSGGTFYEQYF. Here the CDR3 DNA reads TGCAGTGCTAGAGGTAGCGGGGGGACTTTCTACGAGCAGTACTTC.

Ten or more counts support this clonotype. CDR3 sequence reads: CSAARTVNTEAFF. DNA of the CDR3: TGCAGTGCCGCCAGGACGGTGAACACTGAAGCTTTCTTT. The chain is built from TRBV20-1 and TRBJ1-1; D is ambiguous. V lost 6 bases, J lost 0 bases, and 11 bases lay in between. Germline V CDR1 and CDR2: DFQATT, SNEGSKA (reference sequence). The CDR3 contains 13 residues.

A remark on this clonotype: One end of the junction fails to match germline, which may point to a read error. This chain joins TRBV12-3 or TRBV12-4 and TRBJ2-3; 11 bases fit TRBD2. The CDR3 length is 17 residues. In DNA form, the CDR3 reads TGTGCCGGCAGTTTAGAAAGACTAGCGGGGCCTTTGGATACGCAGTATTTT. It is translated as CAGSLERLAGPLDTQYF.

This clonotype was seen more than once but under ten times. This chain connects TRBV7-2 to TRBJ2-7; 8 positions agree with TRBD2. With 0 bases clipped from V and 5 bases from J, the junction kept 3 bases outside the gene matches. Germline V lookup: CDR1 SGHTA, CDR2 FQGNSA. CDR3 size: 14 residues. The CDR3 reads CASSLAGGGHEQYF. The CDR3 coding sequence is TGTGCCAGCAGCTTAGCCGGGGGGGGCCACGAGCAGTACTTC.

This clonotype was detected ten times or more. CDR3 bases: TGCGCCAGCAGCTTGGCCGGTGGGGCCAACGTCCTGACTTTC. It translates to CASSLAGGANVLTF. The chain is built from TRBV5-1 and TRBJ2-6; D gene ambiguous. This CDR3 has 14 amino acids. Trimming shortened V by 0 bases and J by 3 bases, and 4 bases separated the two germline ends. CDR1 is SGHRS and CDR2 is YFSETQ in the germline V gene.